These T cell receptor beta chains were read from a single sample in a study of blood T cell repertoires in COVID-19. The data were produced by immunoSEQ multiplex PCR, yet TCRdb's version contains in-frame clones alone and is incomplete. The sample lists about 270,000 clones; approximately 90% were seen once. The sample taken for sequencing was PBMCs or T cells enriched from blood (not recorded which). Every receptor here comes from a man younger than 30 who had recovered from COVID-19. Both conserved end residues are part of each CDR3. A D gene is named only where the DNA matches it firmly. Size is stated for part of the rows, as once, few or many counts, or as a class when the clone is expanded.

size: .; J: TRBJ2-3; V: TRBV5-1; D: .; DNA: TGCGCCAGCAGCTTGGTCGGCAGCGCTAGCACAGATACGCAGTATTTT; CDR3: CASSLVGSASTDTQYF
size: few; J: TRBJ1-4; V: TRBV4-1; D: .; DNA: TGCGCCAGCAGCCAAGGGCGTGGGAGGAAACTGTTTTTT; CDR3: CASSQGRGRKLFF
size: .; J: TRBJ1-2; V: TRBV3-1/TRBV3-2; D: .; DNA: TGTGCCAGCACCCCGGGGAGGAACTATGGCTACACCTTC; CDR3: CASTPGRNYGYTF
size: .; J: TRBJ1-3; V: TRBV30; D: .; DNA: TGTGCCTGGAGTGTCCGGGGATTAAGGGACACCATATATTTT; CDR3: CAWSVRGLRDTIYF
size: .; J: TRBJ2-7; V: TRBV10-3; D: .; DNA: TGTGCCATCAGTGAGTCGTCTGTTTTCTACGAGCAGTACTTC; CDR3: CAISESSVFYEQYF
size: .; J: TRBJ2-3; V: TRBV2; D: TRBD2; DNA: TGTGCCAGCAGCCCTAGCGGGAGGGCCGGGACAGATACGCAGTATTTT; CDR3: CASSPSGRAGTDTQYF
size: .; J: TRBJ1-5; V: TRBV30; D: .; DNA: TGTGCCTGGAGCCAGATAAATAGCAATCAGCCCCAGCATTTT; CDR3: CAWSQINSNQPQHF
size: .; J: TRBJ1-2; V: TRBV10-3; D: TRBD1; DNA: TGTGCCATCAGCCCCGGGACAGGGGCGAGCTATGGCTACACCTTC; CDR3: CAISPGTGASYGYTF
size: .; J: TRBJ2-7; V: TRBV7-9; D: TRBD1; DNA: TGTGCCAGCAGCCGCTCAGGGACAGGGGGCTACGAGCAGTACTTC; CDR3: CASSRSGTGGYEQYF
size: .; J: TRBJ1-6; V: TRBV5-4; D: .; DNA: TGTGCCAGCAGCCCCGACAGCTCCTATAATTCACCCCTCCACTTT; CDR3: CASSPDSSYNSPLHF
size: .; J: TRBJ2-7; V: TRBV4-1; D: .; DNA: TGCGCCAGCAGCCCAGGAACCCCGACGAGCTACGAGCAGTACTTC; CDR3: CASSPGTPTSYEQYF
size: .; J: TRBJ1-2; V: TRBV5-1; D: TRBD1; DNA: TGCGCCAGCAGCCCGGGACAGGGATATGGCTACACCTTC; CDR3: CASSPGQGYGYTF
size: .; J: TRBJ1-3; V: TRBV30; D: .; DNA: TGTGCCTGGAGCCCCGGGGTAAACACCATATATTTT; CDR3: CAWSPGVNTIYF
size: .; J: TRBJ2-1; V: TRBV6-5; D: .; DNA: TGTGCCAGCAGTCTAGGTAATCCCGTATACAATGAGCAGTTCTTC; CDR3: CASSLGNPVYNEQFF
size: .; J: TRBJ1-1; V: TRBV6-2/TRBV6-3; D: .; DNA: TGTGCCAGCAGTTACTGGGGGGCTGAAGCTTTCTTT; CDR3: CASSYWGAEAFF
size: .; J: TRBJ1-1; V: TRBV4-2; D: .; DNA: TGTGCCAGCAGCCTTCAGATCAACACTGAAGCTTTCTTT; CDR3: CASSLQINTEAFF
size: .; J: TRBJ2-5; V: TRBV9; D: TRBD1; DNA: TGTGCCAGCAGCGCCGGCCACGGACAGGGGGAAGAGACCCAGTACTTC; CDR3: CASSAGHGQGEETQYF
size: .; J: TRBJ2-3; V: TRBV7-8; D: .; DNA: TGTGCCAGCAGCTTTGCGGGACCCCTAAACACAGATACGCAGTATTTT; CDR3: CASSFAGPLNTDTQYF
size: .; J: TRBJ2-7; V: TRBV5-5; D: TRBD1; DNA: TGTGCCAGCAGCAACCGGACAGGGCGGTACGAGCAGTACTTC; CDR3: CASSNRTGRYEQYF
size: .; J: TRBJ2-7; V: TRBV7-9; D: TRBD2; DNA: TGTGCCAGCAGCTTGGCGGGAGTGATCTACGAGCAGTACTTC; CDR3: CASSLAGVIYEQYF
size: .; J: TRBJ1-5; V: TRBV2; D: .; DNA: TGTGCCAGCAGTGACGTGACAGACAATCAGCCCCAGCATTTT; CDR3: CASSDVTDNQPQHF
size: .; J: TRBJ2-1; V: TRBV13; D: TRBD2; DNA: TGTGCCACATCTTGGAGTAGCGGGGGGGCGAATGAGCAGTTCTTC; CDR3: CATSWSSGGANEQFF
size: .; J: TRBJ1-5; V: TRBV19; D: .; DNA: TGTGCCAGTAGTATGGAGAACCCCCGGGTCCTAAAATGGCCCCAGCATTTT; CDR3: CASSMENPRVLKWPQHF
size: .; J: TRBJ2-7; V: TRBV5-4; D: .; DNA: TGTGCCAGCAGCTTGGATCCAGGTACCTACGAGCAGTACTTC; CDR3: CASSLDPGTYEQYF
size: .; J: TRBJ2-2; V: TRBV2; D: .; DNA: TGTGCCAGCAGCGCGGGACGGGCGAACACCGGGGAGCTGTTTTTT; CDR3: CASSAGRANTGELFF
size: .; J: TRBJ1-5; V: TRBV15; D: TRBD1; DNA: TGTGCCACCGGATTTACAGGGGGCCCCTCTTATAGCAATCAGCCCCAGCATTTT; CDR3: CATGFTGGPSYSNQPQHF
size: .; J: TRBJ1-4; V: TRBV6-5; D: TRBD1; DNA: TGTGCCAGCAGCAAGGGACAGTCTAATGAAAAACTGTTTTTT; CDR3: CASSKGQSNEKLFF
size: .; J: TRBJ2-5; V: TRBV6-5; D: TRBD2; DNA: TGTGCCACCCGGACTAGCGGGGGGGCCGGGACCCAGTACTTC; CDR3: CATRTSGGAGTQYF
size: .; J: TRBJ1-5; V: TRBV28; D: .; DNA: TGTGCCAGCAGTTTATCCGGCCTGACAGGCCGCAATCAGCCCCAGCATTTT; CDR3: CASSLSGLTGRNQPQHF
size: .; J: TRBJ1-5; V: TRBV19; D: TRBD1; DNA: TGTGCCAGTAGTATTGGGGACAGGGGTAATCAGCCCCAGCATTTT; CDR3: CASSIGDRGNQPQHF
size: .; J: TRBJ1-3; V: TRBV15; D: TRBD1; DNA: TGTGCCACCAGCAGAGACCCAGGGGGCAAGAACTCTGGAAACACCATATATTTT; CDR3: CATSRDPGGKNSGNTIYF
size: once; J: TRBJ2-3; V: TRBV5-1; D: .; DNA: TGCGCCAGCAGCTTGGATCCCGCAGGGACTAGCACAGATACGCAGTATTTT; CDR3: CASSLDPAGTSTDTQYF
size: .; J: TRBJ2-5; V: TRBV3-1/TRBV3-2; D: TRBD2; DNA: TGTGCCAGCAGCCAAGGTTGGGAGGGCAAGGAGACCCAGTACTTC; CDR3: CASSQGWEGKETQYF
size: .; J: TRBJ2-6; V: TRBV10-3; D: .; DNA: TGTGCCATCAGTATCGCAGGCCGAAGCTCTGGGGCCAACGTCCTGACTTTC; CDR3: CAISIAGRSSGANVLTF
size: .; J: TRBJ1-1; V: TRBV5-6; D: TRBD1; DNA: TGTGCCAGCAGCTTGGAGGGGGCCCTTGGCACTGAAGCTTTCTTT; CDR3: CASSLEGALGTEAFF
size: .; J: TRBJ2-7; V: TRBV6-5; D: .; DNA: TGTGCCAGCAGTCACGCTAACGAGCAGTACTTC; CDR3: CASSHANEQYF
size: .; J: TRBJ2-2; V: TRBV15; D: .; DNA: TGTGCCACCAGCAGAGATCAGGGGAACACCGGGGAGCTGTTTTTT; CDR3: CATSRDQGNTGELFF